A selection of T cell receptor beta chains follows, all from one sample in a study of blood T cell repertoires in COVID-19. Sequenced by immunoSEQ multiplex PCR; TCRdb stores in-frame clones only, minus some. The table lists some 400,000 clones, approximately 93% of them singletons. The sequenced sample was PBMCs or T cells enriched from blood (not recorded which). These receptors originate from a woman aged 40 to 49 who had been exposed to COVID-19. The CDR3 runs from the conserved cysteine through the conserved F or W. Each record gives: CDR3 length, J gene, V gene, CDR3 protein.

>15|TRBJ2-2|TRBV4-3
CASSEQGWDTGELFF
>14|TRBJ2-3|TRBV24-1
CATSGTGRGDTQYF
>14|TRBJ1-4|TRBV5-1
CASRQRGPNEKLFF
>12|TRBJ1-1|TRBV12-3/TRBV12-4
CASSFGGLEAFF
>17|TRBJ2-7|TRBV5-4
CASSLIGLAGVSYEQYF
>16|TRBJ1-2|TRBV6-6
CASSYPGQGEGYGYTF
>14|TRBJ2-7|TRBV2
CASSERTDSYEQYF
>13|TRBJ2-7|TRBV6-5
CASSYRVSYEQYF
>12|TRBJ2-7|TRBV30
CAWSLGAREQYF
>13|TRBJ1-1|TRBV24-1
CATREGQGTEAFF
>17|TRBJ2-3|TRBV30
CAWSQSRTSGSTDTQYF
>14|TRBJ1-1|TRBV19
CASTVQVMNTEAFF
>14|TRBJ1-3|TRBV10-1
CASSDRISGNTIYF
>15|TRBJ1-4|TRBV5-5
CASSLRQGGSEKLFF
>15|TRBJ2-1|TRBV5-1
CASSLHPSSYNEQFF
>13|TRBJ1-5|TRBV24-1
CATAGQAGQPQHF
>11|TRBJ2-7|TRBV12-3/TRBV12-4
CASRRRDSLLF
>16|TRBJ1-2|TRBV19
CASSSGTGGLDYGYTF